Shown below are 30 T cell receptor beta chains from a single sample sequenced in a study of shared clonotypes between healthy human individuals. Assay: immunoSEQ multiplex PCR; the TCRdb copy retains only in-frame clones and omits some. The table has over a million clones, approximately 78% seen once. Sequencing used memory CD4+ T cells from PBMCs. As to subset: CD45RA-negative fraction. Receptors were obtained from a man aged 18 to 35 in good health. Some clones in this sample may be carry-over from other donors' samples.

About this clone itself: This sample includes further DNA sequences coding for the same CDR3. This chain connects TRBV6-1 to TRBJ2-1; D is unresolved. The CDR3 extends over 11 amino acids. From germline, CDR1 is MNHNS and CDR2 SASEGT. V gave up 1 base and J gave up 8 bases, with 3 bases separating them. CDR3 DNA sequence: TGTGCCAGCAGTGAAGTATATGAGCAGTTCTTC. Its protein product is CASSEVYEQFF.

This clone came up once. The V and J genes are TRBV2 and TRBJ1-2, with a weak D call TRBD1 (5 bases). Trimming took off 7 bases at V and 5 bases at J, with 17 bases between the two ends. CDR1 and CDR2 from the germline V gene are SNHLY and FYNNEI. The CDR3 runs 14 residues. The CDR3 is CASIALRGGYGYTF. In DNA form, the CDR3 reads TGTGCCAGCATTGCGTTGAGGGGAGGGTATGGCTACACCTTC.

The chain combines TRBV5-1 with TRBJ2-1; D possibly matches TRBD1 or TRBD2 (6 bases each). V gave up 0 bases and J gave up 5 bases, with 12 bases separating them. Germline loops: CDR1 SGHRS, CDR2 YFSETQ. There are 15 residues in the CDR3. The CDR3 DNA reads TGCGCCAGCAGCTTGGCACGGGGGCCTAACAATGAGCAGTTCTTC. Translated: CASSLARGPNNEQFF.

The count of this clone is one. This rearrangement joins TRBV29-1 to TRBJ2-3, with 7 positions matching TRBD1. Germline CDR1 and CDR2: SQVTM and ANQGSEA. The CDR3 has 14 amino acids. The trim removed 4 bases at V and 4 bases at J, leaving 8 bases unmatched. The CDR3 nucleotides are TGCAGCGTTGTAGGGGGCGTGAGCGCAGATACGCAGTATTTT. Translated: CSVVGGVSADTQYF.

There are many counts of this clone. The same CDR3 also results from other DNA sequences found in this sample. The V call is TRBV28, the J call TRBJ1-2; no clear D gene. Trimming pared 7 bases from V and 2 bases from J, leaving 5 bases between. From germline, CDR1 is MDHEN and CDR2 SYDVKM. The CDR3 sequence is 11 residues long. CDR3 sequence (DNA): TGTGCCAGCAATGGGAACTATGGCTACACCTTC. As protein: CASNGNYGYTF.

The chain uses TRBV2 and TRBJ1-5, with 8 bases identical to TRBD1. Germline V lookup: CDR1 SNHLY, CDR2 FYNNEI. Trimming at V came to 6 bases and at J to 1 base, leaving 5 bases not matched to a gene. The CDR3 spans 15 residues. The CDR3 DNA reads TGTGCCAGCAGGCAGACAGGGGTCAGCAATCAGCCCCAGCATTTT. It translates to CASRQTGVSNQPQHF.

The sample holds a few counts of this clone. The chain couples TRBV19 to TRBJ1-5; TRBD1 aligns across 8 bases. This CDR3 is built from 14 residues. Germline CDR1 reads LNHDA; CDR2 reads SQIVND (reference sequence). V lost 5 bases to trimming and J lost 6 bases; unmatched junction nucleotides: 6. In DNA, the CDR3 is TGTGCCAGTAGTCCTGACAGGGGCGGTCAGCCCCAGCATTTT. Translation: CASSPDRGGQPQHF.

The chain joins TRBV5-1 to TRBJ2-7, with TRBD1 matching 9 bases. The CDR3 sequence is 13 residues long. Unmatched junction bases numbered 8, after V lost 4 bases and J lost 9 bases. Germline values: CDR1 SGHRS, CDR2 YFSETQ. CDR3 sequence: CASSGDRAYLQYF. For the CDR3, the DNA is TGCGCCAGCAGCGGGGACAGGGCATATTTGCAGTACTTC.

The V call is TRBV5-4, the J call TRBJ2-7; 10 bases map to TRBD2. Germline V gives CDR1 SGHNT, CDR2 YYREEE (reference sequence). V dropped 0 bases and J dropped 4; count of bases not matched to a gene: 4. The CDR3 runs 15 residues. The CDR3 loop reads CASSLEASGSYEQYF. The CDR3 region has the DNA TGTGCCAGCAGCTTGGAAGCTAGCGGGAGTTACGAGCAGTACTTC.

This clone appeared a few times. The rearrangement uses TRBV30 and TRBJ2-3, with 9 positions matching TRBD1. V shed 0 bases and J 3 bases; nucleotides not matched to a gene: 7. Germline-derived CDR1 and CDR2 are GTSNPN and SVGIG (reference sequence). This CDR3 is 16 amino acids long. The CDR3 DNA sequence: TGTGCCTGGAGTGTCGGACAGGGGAGGGTGACAGATACGCAGTATTTT. This codes for CAWSVGQGRVTDTQYF.

V is TRBV27 and J is TRBJ1-1; tentative D call: TRBD1 (5 bases). This CDR3 region has 15 residues. Per the germline V gene, CDR1 is MNHEY and CDR2 is SMNVEV (reference sequence). V shed 2 bases and J shed 3 bases, with 13 bases lying between them. CDR3 nucleotide sequence: TGTGCCAGCAGTTTAACCCTAAAAGGGGACACTGAAGCTTTCTTT. The encoded protein is CASSLTLKGDTEAFF.

The chain joins TRBV28 to TRBJ2-2, with 8 bases lining up with TRBD2. The CDR3 is made up of 15 amino acids. CDR1 is MDHEN, CDR2 SYDVKM, per germline. V gave up 5 bases and J gave up 3 bases; unmatched junction bases: 5. The DNA of the CDR3 is TGTGCCAGCAGTCTCAGCGGGAGTTACACCGGGGAGCTGTTTTTT. Protein sequence: CASSLSGSYTGELFF.

This clone was detected only a few times. V usage is TRBV18 and J usage is TRBJ2-7, with unresolved D. The germline V gene has CDR1 KGHSH and CDR2 LQKENI. This CDR3 spans 14 amino acids. Trimming took off 3 bases at V and 1 base at J, with 10 bases between the two ends. The CDR3 region is CASSPSFGSYEQYF. The CDR3 region has the DNA TGTGCCAGCTCACCGTCCTTTGGTTCCTACGAGCAGTACTTC. The full variable domain, with the rest looked up from reference TRBV18 and TRBJ2-7, is NAGVMQNPRHLVRRRGQEARLRCSPMKGHSHVYWYRQLPEEGLKFMVYLQKENIIDESGMPKERFSAEFPKEGPSILRIQQVVRGDSAAYFCASSPSFGSYEQYFGPGTRLTVT.

This clone showed up just a few times. The chain combines TRBV10-3 with TRBJ2-3; D remains ambiguous. The V gene lost 3 bases and the J gene lost 0 bases, with 19 bases spanning the gap. CDR1 is ENHRY and CDR2 is SYGVKD in the germline V gene. The CDR3 is 18 amino acids. In DNA form, the CDR3 reads TGTGCCATCAGTGACCCTTTAGGAAGGACCTCTAGCACAGATACGCAGTATTTT. Protein product: CAISDPLGRTSSTDTQYF.

The chain joins TRBV18 to TRBJ1-1; the match to TRBD1 covers 7 bases. Germline CDR1 is KGHSH and CDR2 is LQKENI. This CDR3 comprises 14 residues. J lost 5 bases, V lost 6 bases, and 9 bases had no gene match. CDR3 DNA sequence: TGTGCCAGCTCCCTAGGGGGCGTAGGAACTGAAGCTTTCTTT. It codes for CASSLGGVGTEAFF.

This clone was recorded once. The chain recombines TRBV9 with TRBJ1-3, with D perhaps matching TRBD1 (6 bases). The V end was cut by 3 bases, the J end by 5 bases, with 12 bases between. Germline CDR1 and CDR2: SGDLS and YYNGEE. The length of the CDR3 is 14 residues. In nucleotides, the CDR3 is TGTGCCAGCAGCGGGACCGGGACAAGAAACACCATATATTTT. Its translation: CASSGTGTRNTIYF.

The chain recombines TRBV29-1 with TRBJ2-3, with D possibly being TRBD1 (5 bases). Trimming pared 5 bases from V and 4 bases from J, leaving 10 bases between. In germline, CDR1 is SQVTM, CDR2 ANQGSEA. This CDR3 region has 12 residues. The CDR3 region has the DNA TGCAGCGTTACCCAAGGGGCAGATACGCAGTATTTT. This translates into CSVTQGADTQYF.

The chain combines TRBV29-1 with TRBJ2-2, with D perhaps TRBD1 (7 bases). Germline values: CDR1 SQVTM, CDR2 ANQGSEA. The germline V and J ends were trimmed by 3 bases and 3 bases, with 14 bases remaining between them. The CDR3 runs 15 residues. DNA of the CDR3: TGCAGCGTTGAGAGGCGGGACAGCTACACCGGGGAGCTGTTTTTT. Protein sequence: CSVERRDSYTGELFF.

This chain links TRBV29-1 with TRBJ2-7, with TRBD1 matching 9 bases. The CDR3 runs to 16 residues. The V segment lost 4 bases and the J segment 5 bases; nucleotides outside the gene matches: 15. Germline V gene sequence: CDR1 SQVTM, CDR2 ANQGSEA. Here the CDR3 DNA reads TGCAGCGTTGTCTATCCCGGACAGGGGTTTTTCGACGAGCAGTACTTC. This codes for CSVVYPGQGFFDEQYF.

The sample holds many counts of this clone. This chain links TRBV7-9 with TRBJ2-1, with 10 bases matching TRBD2. V shed 1 base, J shed 0 bases, and the junction held 9 bases outside the gene matches. Germline V lookup: CDR1 SEHNR, CDR2 FQNEAQ (reference sequence). The CDR3 has 19 amino acids. DNA of the CDR3: TGTGCCAGCAGCTTAGATCCTAGCGGGAGAGCGAGCTCCTACAATGAGCAGTTCTTC. Translated, it gives CASSLDPSGRASSYNEQFF.

The chain employs TRBV10-3 and TRBJ1-5; TRBD1 aligns across 7 bases. CDR1 is ENHRY and CDR2 is SYGVKD in the germline V gene. Trimming took 4 bases from V and 3 from J; bases not matched to a gene: 3. The CDR3 extends over 14 amino acids. The CDR3 is CAISGQGVNQPQHF. The DNA for the CDR3 is TGTGCCATCAGTGGACAGGGCGTCAATCAGCCCCAGCATTTT.

This chain uses TRBV6-1 with TRBJ2-1; a weak D match, TRBD2 (6 bases). CDR1 is MNHNS, CDR2 SASEGT, per germline. Between the trimmed V and J ends, which lost 8 bases and 2 bases, there was a span of 10 bases. The CDR3 is 13 residues long. CDR3: CASSQRAYNEQFF. The CDR3 DNA is TGTGCCAGCTCCCAGCGGGCCTACAATGAGCAGTTCTTC.

The gene calls are TRBV11-2 and TRBJ1-2; 8 nucleotides align to TRBD1. V lost 0 bases, J lost 6 bases, and 0 bases stayed unmatched. The germline CDR1 and CDR2 sequences are SGHAT and FQNNGV. This CDR3 is built from 13 residues. The CDR3 nucleotides are TGTGCCAGCAGCTTAGAACAGGGGGATGGCTACACCTTC. As protein: CASSLEQGDGYTF.

The chain carries TRBV21-1 and TRBJ2-7; the table assigns TRBD2, which was not confirmed against the DNA. TRBV21-1 is a pseudogene. This CDR3 has 15 amino acids. CDR3 in amino acids: CASSTRAGRSYEQYF. DNA of the CDR3: TGTGCCAGCAGCACAAGGGCGGGGCGATCCTACGAGCAGTACTTC.

This clone turned up a few times. The chain recombines TRBV2 with TRBJ2-7; 8 positions agree with TRBD1. CDR3 length: 12 amino acids. V lost 9 bases to trimming and J lost 3 bases; unmatched junction nucleotides: 4. Germline V CDR1 and CDR2: SNHLY, FYNNEI. CDR3 nucleotides: TGTGCCAGTGGACAGGGAATCTACGAGCAGTACTTC. This sequence encodes CASGQGIYEQYF.

This chain uses TRBV10-1 with TRBJ2-1; D is unresolved. The CDR3 is 11 amino acids. Germline CDR1 is WNHNN and CDR2 is SYGVQD (reference sequence). Between the trimmed V and J ends, which lost 5 bases and 4 bases, there was a span of 3 bases. The CDR3 coding sequence is TGCGCCAGCAGTCTTTACAATGAGCAGTTCTTC. Its translation: CASSLYNEQFF.

The chain has TRBV7-2 and TRBJ2-5, with D possibly TRBD2 on 6 matching bases. The CDR3 spans 16 residues. Trimming took off 5 bases at V and 0 bases at J, with 16 bases between the two ends. From germline, CDR1 is SGHTA and CDR2 FQGNSA. The CDR3 DNA is TGTGCCAGCAGCCCCCAGGAGGGGCGGTACCAAGAGACCCAGTACTTC. Protein product: CASSPQEGRYQETQYF.

The chain couples TRBV11-2 to TRBJ2-4, with 11 bases fitting TRBD1. Germline CDR1 reads SGHAT; CDR2 reads FQNNGV. This CDR3 comprises 14 residues. V dropped 10 bases and J dropped 9; count of bases not matched to a gene: 11. CDR3 sequence reads: CATSDRGPLSIQYF. The CDR3 region has the DNA TGTGCCACCTCGGACAGGGGGCCTTTAAGCATTCAGTACTTC.

The V call is TRBV5-1, the J call TRBJ2-2; D unclear. Trimming left V 7 bases short and J 1 base short, with 8 bases between. Germline CDR1 reads SGHRS; CDR2 reads YFSETQ. The length of the CDR3 is 13 residues. The CDR3 DNA is TGCGCCAGCCGGTCGGAGAACACCGGGGAGCTGTTTTTT. Amino acid sequence: CASRSENTGELFF. Using reference TRBV5-1 and TRBJ2-2 for the parts outside the CDR3, the full variable domain is KAGVTQTPRYLIKTRGQQVTLSCSPISGHRSVSWYQQTPGQGLQFLFEYFSETQRNKGNFPGRFSGRQFSNSRSEMNVSTLELGDSALYLCASRSENTGELFFGEGSRLTVL.

The rearrangement links TRBV30 to TRBJ2-3, with TRBD2 identical over 8 bases. V lost 5 bases to trimming and J lost 4 bases; unmatched junction nucleotides: 8. Germline values: CDR1 GTSNPN, CDR2 SVGIG (reference sequence). This CDR3 is built from 14 residues. CDR3: CAWDSGVEADTQYF. CDR3 sequence (DNA): TGTGCCTGGGATAGCGGGGTTGAGGCAGATACGCAGTATTTT. The full variable domain, with the rest looked up from reference TRBV30 and TRBJ2-3, is SQTIHQWPATLVQPVGSPLSLECTVEGTSNPNLYWYRQAAGRGLQLLFYSVGIGQISSEVPQNLSASRPQDRQFILSSKKLLLSDSGFYLCAWDSGVEADTQYFGPGTRLTVL.